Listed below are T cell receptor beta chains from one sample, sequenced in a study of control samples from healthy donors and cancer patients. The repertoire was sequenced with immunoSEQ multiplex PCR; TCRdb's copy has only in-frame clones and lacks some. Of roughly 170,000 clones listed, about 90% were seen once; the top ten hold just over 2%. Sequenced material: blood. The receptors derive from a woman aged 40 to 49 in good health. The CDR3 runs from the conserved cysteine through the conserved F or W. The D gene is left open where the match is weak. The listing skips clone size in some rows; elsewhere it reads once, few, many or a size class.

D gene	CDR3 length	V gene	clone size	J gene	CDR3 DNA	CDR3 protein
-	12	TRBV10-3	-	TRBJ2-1	TGTGCCATCAGTGTTCGCTACAATGAGCAGTTCTTC	CAISVRYNEQFF
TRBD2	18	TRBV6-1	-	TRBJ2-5	TGTGCCAGCAGTGGGCATAGCGGGGGGCCGACTTTTCAAGAGACCCAGTACTTC	CASSGHSGGPTFQETQYF
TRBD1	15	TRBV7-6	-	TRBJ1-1	TGTGCCAGCAGCCAAGGACAGGGCCTGAACACTGAAGCTTTCTTT	CASSQGQGLNTEAFF
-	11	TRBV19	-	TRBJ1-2	TGTGCCAGTAGTACCACTAGGGGCTACACCTTC	CASSTTRGYTF
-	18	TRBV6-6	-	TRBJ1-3	TGTGCCAGCAGTCCACATCGGGACCCGATCTTTTCTGGAAACACCATATATTTT	CASSPHRDPIFSGNTIYF
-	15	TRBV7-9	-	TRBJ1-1	TGTGCCAGCAGCTTAGTGGCGGGAATGAACACTGAAGCTTTCTTT	CASSLVAGMNTEAFF
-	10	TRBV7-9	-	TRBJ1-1	TGTGCCAGCCGGGGGCATCAAGCTTTCTTT	CASRGHQAFF
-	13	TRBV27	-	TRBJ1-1	TGTGCCAGCAGCTTGGGCCGAAACACTGAAGCTTTCTTT	CASSLGRNTEAFF
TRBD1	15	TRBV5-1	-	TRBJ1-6	TGCGCCAGCAGCTTGGGACAGGGAAGGGGATCACCCCTCCACTTT	CASSLGQGRGSPLHF
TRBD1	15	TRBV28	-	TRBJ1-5	TGTGCCAGCAGCACCCGGGACAGGGGGGCTCAGCCCCAGCATTTT	CASSTRDRGAQPQHF
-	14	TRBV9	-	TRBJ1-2	TGTGCCAGCAGCCTAATAGACACAACCCTGGGCTACACCTTC	CASSLIDTTLGYTF
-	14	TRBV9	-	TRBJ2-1	TGTGCCAGCAGCGTAGGCATAGATATCAATGAGCAGTTCTTC	CASSVGIDINEQFF
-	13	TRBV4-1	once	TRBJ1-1	TGCGCCAGCAGCCAAGATTACGGAACTGAAGCTTTCTTT	CASSQDYGTEAFF
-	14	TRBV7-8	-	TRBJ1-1	TGTGCCAGCAGCTTAGGGCAGTACACCCGTGAAGCTTTCTTT	CASSLGQYTREAFF
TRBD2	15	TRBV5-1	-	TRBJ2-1	TGCGCCAGCACTCAGACTAGCGGGGTGACCAATGAGCAGTTCTTC	CASTQTSGVTNEQFF
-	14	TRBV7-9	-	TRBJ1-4	TGTGCCAGCAGCTTAGGCGACTCCTACGAAAAACTGTTTTTT	CASSLGDSYEKLFF
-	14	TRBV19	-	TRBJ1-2	TGTGCCAGTAGTATAGATGGACAGCCCTATGGCTACACCTTC	CASSIDGQPYGYTF
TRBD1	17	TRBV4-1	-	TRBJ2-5	TGCGCCAGCAGCCAAGTTGCCGGACAGGCTTCAAAAGAGACCCAGTACTTC	CASSQVAGQASKETQYF